The subject of this entry is one T cell receptor beta chain. What this receptor recognizes is not known. No base quality values were provided; no much bigger clone lies one nucleotide off. This record belongs to a study of T-cell memory formation after mild COVID-19 (dated by TCRdb to about 2021). Broadly, across the study: Most TCR sequence clusters were specific to one of the two donors. In a couple of donors, T-cell clones that expanded and contracted after mild COVID-19 were followed by sequencing TCRalpha and TCRbeta repertoires longitudinally. Two young, previously healthy adult volunteers made up the cohort, one male and one female. Summary of the overall study and its limitations: The study included only two mild cases, and larger cohorts that include severe cases with pre-infection samples were judged to be necessary. SARS-CoV-2 specificity of the second-wave clones peaking on day 37 was not confirmed. Some responding clones were found in pre-infection memory, which suggests that pre-existing cross-reactive memory T cells took part in the SARS-CoV-2 response. Balanced CD4/CD8 phenotypes were observed for clones contracting from day 15 to 85, whereas a bias towards CD4+ was observed for a second wave of clones expanding from day 15 to 37. Contracting CD4+ clones turned up mainly in the CM and EM memory subsets, whereas EMRA was where CD8+ clones were enriched.

Instrument on record: Illumina NovaSeq 6000. TCRalpha and TCRbeta cDNA libraries were built by 5'RACE with constant-segment primers, adding sample barcodes and unique molecular identifiers. RNA was extracted from every sample with Trizol reagent. Libraries were amplified in two PCR steps, with a second sample barcode and Illumina TruSeq adapters added in the second step. Sequencing of libraries was performed on an Illumina NovaSeq with 2 x 150 bp paired-end reads. Regarding the original processing steps: The reads were demultiplexed and collapsed into UMI-guided consensus sequences using migec v1.2.7. With mixcr v2.1.11, UMI consensuses were aligned to TRA and TRB V and J templates and assembled into clonotypes. Expanded or contracted clonotypes were those called significant by both edgeR and NoisET, with noise models trained on biological replicates. For edgeR calls, a false discovery rate-adjusted p below 0.01 and a log2 fold-change threshold of 1 were applied. As an exploratory analysis of dynamics, max-normalized trajectories of the 1000 most abundant clonotypes were examined by PCA with hierarchical clustering. Each responding clone was given a CD4 or CD8 phenotype based on the CD4+ and CD8+ repertoires, which had been sequenced separately. TCRdb reran the public reads through fastp at Q25 and MiXCR, keeping productive beta chains. All rows with the same CDR3 protein become a single entry with the most common DNA and genes. The authors' filters were not applied to this entry. The sample has about 47,000 distinct CDR3 sequences on record, nearly 9.5% of them singletons. Of the sample, about 12% falls within the top ten clones.

Including cysteine and phenylalanine, the CDR3 has 14 amino acids. Only the CDR3 region is kept as DNA, spanning 42 bases read in frame from base 1. CDR1 and CDR2 were assigned from the germline V gene as LGHNT and FRNRAP. V is pruned by 7 bases and J by 5 bases, leaving 8 bases of the junction without a gene match. PBMCs were isolated by Ficoll-Paque density gradient centrifugation. This sequence uses TRBV12-5 and TRBJ2-3; 8 nucleotides in the junction match TRBD2. The receptor was isolated from an adult woman who had mild COVID-19 (a few samples of this study predate the infection). The sample titles of this study are shuffled in the database, so cell type and time point are left out; the donor was told from shared clones. Sequences were obtained from PBMCs or a T cell subset sorted from them (not recorded which). The CDR3 corresponds to CASVWREVKDTQYF. In nucleotide form, the sequence is TGTGCTAGTGTGTGGCGGGAGGTGAAAGATACGCAGTATTTT. The CDR3 plus the reference TRBV12-5 and TRBJ2-3 genes for the other parts give the full variable domain: DARVTQTPRHKVTEMGQEVTMRCQPILGHNTVFWYRQTMMQGLELLAYFRNRAPLDDSGMPKDRFSAEMPDATLATLKIQPSEPRDSAVYFCASVWREVKDTQYFGPGTRLTVL.